This T cell receptor beta chain derives from a study of blood T cell repertoires in COVID-19. Study context: Donors in the United States, Italy and Spain gave samples during acute or convalescent COVID-19. PBMCs, B-cell-depleted T cells, or T cells provided the cDNA or gDNA that made up the material.

In the study's own analysis: Researchers report that nucleated cell counts were estimated from reference gene primer amplification. Clones were sequenced by immunoSEQ multiplex PCR, and TCRdb holds only the in-frame ones, with some missing. V and J calls and clone size follow that table, whereas D and trimming were derived from the DNA. This sample has about 210,000 clones, with 70% to 90% found just once. The sample taken for sequencing was peripheral blood. This TCR was sampled from a woman between 45 and 60 years old with active or convalescent COVID-19.

As DNA, the CDR3 is TGTGCCAGCAGCGTAATGGGACTAGCGGGGAACACCGGGGAGCTGTTTTTT. As protein: CASSVMGLAGNTGELFF. The V call is TRBV7-3, the J call TRBJ2-2, with 12 bases that match TRBD2. The CDR3 sequence is 17 residues long. V lost 5 bases to trimming and J lost 1 base; unmatched junction nucleotides: 5. Germline CDR1 SGHTA, CDR2 FQGTGA.